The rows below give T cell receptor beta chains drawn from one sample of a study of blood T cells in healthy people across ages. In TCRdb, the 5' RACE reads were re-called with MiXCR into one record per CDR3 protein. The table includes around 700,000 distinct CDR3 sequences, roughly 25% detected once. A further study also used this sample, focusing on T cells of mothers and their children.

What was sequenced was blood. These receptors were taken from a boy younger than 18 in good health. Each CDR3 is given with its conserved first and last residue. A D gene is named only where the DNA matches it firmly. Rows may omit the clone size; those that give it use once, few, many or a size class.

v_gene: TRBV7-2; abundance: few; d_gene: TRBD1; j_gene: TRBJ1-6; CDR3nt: TGTGCCAGCAGCTTCAGACAGGGTCAACCGGATAATTCACCCCTCCACTTT; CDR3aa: CASSFRQGQPDNSPLHF
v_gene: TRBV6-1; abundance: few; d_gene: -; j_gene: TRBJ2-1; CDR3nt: TGTGCCAGCCCTCCGAGGGGTCAGGGATCCTACAATGAGCAGTTCTTC; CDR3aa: CASPPRGQGSYNEQFF
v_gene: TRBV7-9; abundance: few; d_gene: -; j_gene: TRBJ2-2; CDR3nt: TGTGCCAGCAGCGCAACAGTGGGGGAAGCTGAGACCGGGGAGCTGTTTTTT; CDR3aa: CASSATVGEAETGELFF
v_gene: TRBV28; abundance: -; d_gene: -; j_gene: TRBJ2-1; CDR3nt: TGTGCCAGCAGAGGGAGGGGGGGCTCCTACAATGAGCAGTTCTTC; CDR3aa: CASRGRGGSYNEQFF
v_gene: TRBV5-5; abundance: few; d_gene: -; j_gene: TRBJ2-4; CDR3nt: TGTGCCAGCATCCCGGAGTCGGGCCTGGCCAAAAACATTCAGTACTTC; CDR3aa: CASIPESGLAKNIQYF
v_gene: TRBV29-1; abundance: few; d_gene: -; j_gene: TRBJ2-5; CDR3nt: TGCAGCACCAAAGAGCAGGGAGAGACCCAGTACTTC; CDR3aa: CSTKEQGETQYF
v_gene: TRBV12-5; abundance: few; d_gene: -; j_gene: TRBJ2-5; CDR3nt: TGTGCTAGTGGTTTGGACCGGGGCCTCCAAGAGACCCAGTACTTC; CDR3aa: CASGLDRGLQETQYF
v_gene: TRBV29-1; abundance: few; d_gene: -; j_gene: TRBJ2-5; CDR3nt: TGCAGCGTTGAAACTTTAACCTACGGGCAGTACTTC; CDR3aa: CSVETLTYGQYF
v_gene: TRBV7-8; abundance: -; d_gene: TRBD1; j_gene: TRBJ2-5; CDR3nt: TGTGCCAGCAGCTTAAACGTGGGACAGGGGGTCCAAGAGACCCAGTACTTC; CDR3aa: CASSLNVGQGVQETQYF
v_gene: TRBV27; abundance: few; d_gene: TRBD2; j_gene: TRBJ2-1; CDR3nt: TGTGCCAGCAGTCCCGGGACTAGCGGGAGCATAGTGGGGTACAATGAGCAGTTCTTC; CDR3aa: CASSPGTSGSIVGYNEQFF
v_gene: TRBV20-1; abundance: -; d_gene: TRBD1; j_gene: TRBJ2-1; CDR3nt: TGCAGTGCTATTTATTTCGGGACAGCTCCCAATGAGCAGTTCTTC; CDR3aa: CSAIYFGTAPNEQFF
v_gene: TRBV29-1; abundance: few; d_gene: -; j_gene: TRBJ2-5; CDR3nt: TGCAGCGGGGGACCCAACCAAGAGACCCAGTACTTC; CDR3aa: CSGGPNQETQYF
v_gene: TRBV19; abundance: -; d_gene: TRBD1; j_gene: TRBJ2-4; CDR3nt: TGTGCCAGTAATCAGGGGGTGAACATTCAGTACTTC; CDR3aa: CASNQGVNIQYF
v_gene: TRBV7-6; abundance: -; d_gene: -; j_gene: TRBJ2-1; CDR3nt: TGTGCCAGCAGCTTTTTGGCAAGCTCCTACGATGAGCAGTTCTTC; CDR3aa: CASSFLASSYDEQFF
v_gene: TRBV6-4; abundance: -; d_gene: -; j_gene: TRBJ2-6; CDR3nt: TGTGCCAGCAGCTACGGGGGGCCTGGGGCCAACGTCCTGACTTTC; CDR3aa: CASSYGGPGANVLTF
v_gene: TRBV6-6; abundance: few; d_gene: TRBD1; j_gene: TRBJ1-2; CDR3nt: TGTGCCAGCAGCACGGACAGGGATAGTGGCTACACCTTC; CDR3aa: CASSTDRDSGYTF
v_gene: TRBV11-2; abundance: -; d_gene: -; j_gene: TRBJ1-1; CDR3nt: TGTGCCAGCAGCTTAGATTACGTCGGGGCTGAAGCTTTCTTT; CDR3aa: CASSLDYVGAEAFF
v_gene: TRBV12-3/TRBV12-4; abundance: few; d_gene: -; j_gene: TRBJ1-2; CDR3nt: TGTGCCAGCAGTTTAAGAGGGGACTATGGCAACACCTTC; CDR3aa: CASSLRGDYGNTF
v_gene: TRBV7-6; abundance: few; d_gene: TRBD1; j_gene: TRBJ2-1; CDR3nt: TGTGCCAGCAGCTTAGCGCTAATCAGGGGGCGCCCCGGGAATGAGCAGTTCTTC; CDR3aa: CASSLALIRGRPGNEQFF
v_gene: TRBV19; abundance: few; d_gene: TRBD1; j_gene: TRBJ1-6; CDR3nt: TGTGCCAGTAGTATTGGACAGGGGGCGCTTACAACGTCACCCCTCCACTTT; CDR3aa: CASSIGQGALTTSPLHF
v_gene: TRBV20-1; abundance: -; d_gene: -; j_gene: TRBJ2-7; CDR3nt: TGCAGTGCTAGGGGGGCTTTGGGGGCCTACGAGCAGTACTTC; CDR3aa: CSARGALGAYEQYF
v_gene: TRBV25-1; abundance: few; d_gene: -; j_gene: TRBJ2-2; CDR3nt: TGTGCCAGCAGTGGTTTCGTCACCGGGGAGCTGTTTTTT; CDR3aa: CASSGFVTGELFF
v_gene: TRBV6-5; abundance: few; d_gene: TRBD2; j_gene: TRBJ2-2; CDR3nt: TGTGCCAGCAGTTATTGGACTAGCGGGGGGAGGGAGCTGTTTTTT; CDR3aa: CASSYWTSGGRELFF
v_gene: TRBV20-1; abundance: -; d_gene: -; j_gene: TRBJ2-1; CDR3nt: TGCAGTGCTAGCGGGGAGGGGGGTTCCTACAATGAGCAGTTCTTC; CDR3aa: CSASGEGGSYNEQFF
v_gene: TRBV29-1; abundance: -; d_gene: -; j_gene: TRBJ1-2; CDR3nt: TGCAGCGTTGGCCGGACAGAAACTGGCTACACCTTC; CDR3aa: CSVGRTETGYTF
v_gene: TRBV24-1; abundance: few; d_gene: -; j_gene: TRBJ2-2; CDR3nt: TGTGCCACCAGTATCCTCGGCGGGGAGCTGTTTTTT; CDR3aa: CATSILGGELFF
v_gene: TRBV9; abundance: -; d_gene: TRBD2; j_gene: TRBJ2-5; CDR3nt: TGTGCCAGCAGCGTAGGGAGTCGGGGGGAGGAGACCCAGTACTTC; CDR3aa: CASSVGSRGEETQYF
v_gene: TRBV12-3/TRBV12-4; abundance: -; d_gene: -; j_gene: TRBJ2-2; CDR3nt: TGTGCCAGCACCGGAGGGGGACACCTTACCGGGGAGCTGTTTTTT; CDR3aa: CASTGGGHLTGELFF
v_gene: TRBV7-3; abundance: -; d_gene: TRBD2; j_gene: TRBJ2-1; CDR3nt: TGTGCCAGCAGCTTACAGCGGGGGGTATACAATGAGCAGTTCTTC; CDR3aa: CASSLQRGVYNEQFF
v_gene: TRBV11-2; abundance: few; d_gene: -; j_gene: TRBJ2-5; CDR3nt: TGTGCCAGCAGCCCGGTGGCTGTTCAAGAGACCCAGTACTTC; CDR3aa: CASSPVAVQETQYF
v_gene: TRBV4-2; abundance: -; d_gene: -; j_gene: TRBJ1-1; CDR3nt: TGTGCCAGCAGCCAACACGGAGTTATGAACACTGAAGCTTTCTTT; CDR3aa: CASSQHGVMNTEAFF
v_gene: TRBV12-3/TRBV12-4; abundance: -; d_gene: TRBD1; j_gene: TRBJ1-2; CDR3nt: TGTGCCAGCAGCCCCACGGGACAGACTAACTATGGCTACACCTTC; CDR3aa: CASSPTGQTNYGYTF
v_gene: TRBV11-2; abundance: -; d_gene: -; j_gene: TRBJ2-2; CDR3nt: TGTGCCAGCAGCATTTACCCGGGAAACACCGGGGAGCTGTTTTTT; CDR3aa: CASSIYPGNTGELFF
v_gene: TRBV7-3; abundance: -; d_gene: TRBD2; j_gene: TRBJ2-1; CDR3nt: TGTGCCAGCAGCCCTAGTCGAGCGGGAGGGGAGCAGTTCTTC; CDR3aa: CASSPSRAGGEQFF
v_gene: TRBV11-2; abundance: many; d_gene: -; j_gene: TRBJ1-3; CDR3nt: TGTGCCAGCAGCCGATTAGGGAGTAACTCTGGAAACACCATATATTTT; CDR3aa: CASSRLGSNSGNTIYF
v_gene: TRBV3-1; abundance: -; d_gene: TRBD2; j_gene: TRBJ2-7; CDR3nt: TGCGCCAGCAGCCCCAAGCGGGAGGGGTGCTACGAGCAGTACTTC; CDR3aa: CASSPKREGCYEQYF
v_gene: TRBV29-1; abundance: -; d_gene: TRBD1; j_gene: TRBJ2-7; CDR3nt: TGCAGCGTTGAAGGGAGGGGGGACAGGGCCCCCTACGAGCAGTACTTC; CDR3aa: CSVEGRGDRAPYEQYF